This paragraph covers one T cell receptor (beta chain) sequence. What it binds is unknown. Reverse transcription of about 0.5 to 1 ug RNA was performed with random hexamers. Coverage of TCR beta CDR3 amplification by immunoSEQ multiplex PCR extended to 54 Vbeta and 13 Jbeta. TCRdb processed the immunoSEQ multiplex PCR reads anew with MiXCR; each CDR3 protein has one entry. In the table there are 80,000 or so distinct CDR3 sequences, around 94% of which are singletons. Germline assignment: CDR1 MNHEY and CDR2 SMNVEV (reference sequence). This CDR3 spans 14 amino acids. V lost 4 bases, J lost 0 bases, and 9 bases lay in between. The sample is drawn from a study of CD8 T cells in Susac syndrome. General study points: Acknowledgment was made by the study that its TCR sequencing and HLA analysis involved a relatively small number of individuals.

The study sequenced TCR beta in blood CD8+ and CD4+ T cells. TEMRA cells were enriched by FACS, and CD4+ and CD8+ T cells were negatively isolated. Sample: CD8+ T cells from PBMCs. The clonotype comes from a human donor in good health. The chain joins TRBV27 to TRBJ1-1, with D unresolved. The CDR3 bases are TGTGCCAGCAGTTATGGTTCGGTGAACACTGAAGCTTTCTTT. Its protein product is CASSYGSVNTEAFF.